These 14 T cell receptor beta chains were all obtained from the same sample, sequenced in a study of CD8+ T cells in alopecia areata. Reverse transcription of extracted RNA yielded cDNA, which provided the sequencing template. TCRdb's table, derived via immunoSEQ multiplex PCR, lists solely in-frame clones and lacks some. The sample records 130,000 or so clones, 40% to 55% being singletons. Sequencing was done on a sample of NKG2D-low CD8+ T cells sorted from blood. The receptors come from a human donor with alopecia areata.

This rearrangement joins TRBV9 to TRBJ1-5; possible D gene TRBD1, 5 bases. The V gene's germline CDR1 is SGDLS and CDR2 YYNGEE. V was trimmed by 4 bases and J by 3 bases, leaving 11 bases between them. This CDR3 is built from 14 residues. The DNA of the CDR3 is TGTGCCAGCAGCCCTGACAGTTTCAATCAGCCCCAGCATTTT. Residues: CASSPDSFNQPQHF.

In its sample, this clone was seen a few times. This chain links TRBV14 with TRBJ2-1, with TRBD1 as a possible D gene (5 bases). Per the germline V gene, CDR1 is SGHDN and CDR2 is FVKESK. The CDR3 consists of 12 residues. The V end was cut by 2 bases, the J end by 12 bases, with 11 bases between. CDR3 region: CASSQPGSGQFF. CDR3 sequence (DNA): TGTGCCAGCAGCCAACCAGGGTCGGGGCAGTTCTTC.

The chain employs TRBV27 and TRBJ2-3; no reliable D call. The CDR3 runs 13 residues. V was cut by 6 bases and J by 1 base, with 8 bases left in between. Germline CDR1 reads MNHEY; CDR2 reads SMNVEV (reference sequence). For the CDR3, the DNA is TGTGCCAGCAGGCAGGCGGGCACAGATACGCAGTATTTT. It yields the protein CASRQAGTDTQYF.

A few counts support this clone. J is TRBJ2-5 and V is TRBV29-1; D ambiguous. CDR3 size: 11 residues. CDR1 and CDR2 (germline): SQVTM, ANQGSEA. V gave up 7 bases and J gave up 1 base, with 7 bases separating them. The CDR3 DNA follows: TGCAGCGGATGGACCCAAGAGACCCAGTACTTC. This codes for CSGWTQETQYF.

J is TRBJ2-4 and V is TRBV29-1; 10 bases are shared with TRBD1. The CDR3 contains 13 residues. The junction had 9 bases not matched to a gene; V was cut back by 0 bases and J by 16 bases. CDR1 SQVTM and CDR2 ANQGSEA come from the germline V gene. The CDR3 reads CSVEDHRDRGFYF. In DNA, the CDR3 is TGCAGCGTTGAAGATCACAGGGACAGGGGTTTTTACTTC.

The chain couples TRBV28 to TRBJ2-7, with no clear D. The V end was cut by 5 bases, the J end by 2 bases, with 10 bases between. This CDR3 is 13 amino acids long. Germline V gives CDR1 MDHEN, CDR2 SYDVKM. CDR3 sequence (DNA): TGTGCCAGCAGTCTGGACGAGGCCTACGAGCAGTACTTC. Translating gives CASSLDEAYEQYF.

This clone has a handful of counts. This chain uses TRBV27 with TRBJ2-5; 11 bases line up with TRBD1. This CDR3 has 15 residues. Germline trimming cut 5 bases from V and 5 bases from J; bases unmatched to any gene: 7. Per germline, CDR1 MNHEY and CDR2 SMNVEV (reference sequence). The CDR3 spells CASSTGTGGAETQYF. The CDR3 coding sequence is TGTGCCAGCAGTACCGGGACAGGGGGTGCGGAGACCCAGTACTTC.

V and J are TRBV30 and TRBJ2-7; 11 bases map to TRBD2. Germline loops: CDR1 GTSNPN, CDR2 SVGIG (reference sequence). V lost 2 bases, J lost 4 bases, and 4 bases stayed unmatched. This CDR3 is 14 amino acids long. The CDR3 sequence: CAWSPGLAVYEQYF. Here the CDR3 DNA reads TGTGCCTGGAGTCCGGGACTAGCGGTTTACGAGCAGTACTTC.

V is TRBV5-6 and J is TRBJ2-2; D is ambiguous. The CDR3 extends over 13 amino acids. V dropped 0 bases and J dropped 6 bases, with 6 bases sitting between them. Germline V gene sequence: CDR1 SGHDT, CDR2 YYEEEE. The CDR3 loop reads CASSLVVAGELFF. As DNA, the CDR3 is TGTGCCAGCAGCTTGGTAGTCGCCGGGGAGCTGTTTTTT.

The gene calls are TRBV29-1 and TRBJ2-3; D gene ambiguous. This CDR3 contains 15 residues. The V gene's germline CDR1 is SQVTM and CDR2 ANQGSEA. The germline V and J ends were trimmed by 7 bases and 0 bases, with 17 bases remaining between them. This chain's CDR3 is CSARAPGRSTDTQYF. DNA for the CDR3: TGCAGCGCTCGGGCTCCCGGTCGGAGCACAGATACGCAGTATTTT.

In its sample, this clone was seen a few times. The genes are TRBV27 and TRBJ2-6; no firm D call. Deletions cut 6 bases from V and 1 base from J, with 7 bases between. Germline V gene data show CDR1 as MNHEY and CDR2 as SMNVEV (reference sequence). The CDR3 runs to 14 residues. CDR3 DNA: TGTGCCAGCAGAAGTTCGTCTGGGGCCAACGTCCTGACTTTC. It yields the protein CASRSSSGANVLTF.

Turning to this clone: The sample holds other DNA sequences that translate to the same CDR3. V and J are TRBV29-1 and TRBJ2-7; 10 positions agree with TRBD1. Germline V CDR1 and CDR2: SQVTM, ANQGSEA. There are 14 residues in the CDR3. The J segment lost 0 bases and the V segment lost 3 bases, leaving 2 bases of the junction unmatched. CDR3 nucleotides: TGCAGCGTTGATGGGACAGGGGACTCCTACGAGCAGTACTTC. Residues: CSVDGTGDSYEQYF.

This clone appeared a single time. J is TRBJ1-1 and V is TRBV29-1; D remains unclear. The CDR3 length is 13 residues. V shed 1 base and J shed 4 bases, with 10 bases lying between them. Germline assignment: CDR1 SQVTM and CDR2 ANQGSEA. The CDR3 loop reads CSVEGGLLTEAFF. Written as DNA, the CDR3 is TGCAGCGTTGAAGGAGGGTTACTCACTGAAGCTTTCTTT.

This clone came up a few times. The chain is built from TRBV29-1 and TRBJ2-3, with D hard to call. Per germline, CDR1 SQVTM and CDR2 ANQGSEA. This CDR3 has 11 residues. Between the trimmed V and J ends, which lost 2 bases and 9 bases, there was a span of 9 bases. The CDR3 DNA reads TGCAGCGTTGAACCGTCTGACACGCAGTATTTT. Protein product: CSVEPSDTQYF.